The 15 T cell receptor beta chains below all came from one sample that was sequenced in a study of long-term antiretroviral therapy in people with HIV. The immunoSEQ assay was v3.0, run at survey level. The repertoire was sequenced with immunoSEQ multiplex PCR; TCRdb's copy has only in-frame clones and lacks some. This sample has some 25,000 clones; about 91% occur once, and the top ten carry roughly 5%. Sequenced material: unsorted PBMCs, taken more than 4.4 years after starting antiretroviral therapy. These TCRs come from a man younger than 40 with HIV.

The chain joins TRBV18 to TRBJ2-1; the match to TRBD2 covers 15 bases. Germline trimming cut 6 bases from V and 0 bases from J; bases unmatched to any gene: 9. The CDR3 is made up of 19 amino acids. CDR1 KGHSH and CDR2 LQKENI come from the germline V gene. DNA of the CDR3: TGTGCCAGCTCCCCAGGACTAGCGGGAGGGCGGAGCTCCTACAATGAGCAGTTCTTC. Translated, it gives CASSPGLAGGRSSYNEQFF.

V usage is TRBV5-1 and J usage is TRBJ1-1, with 7 positions matching TRBD1. V was pared by 4 bases and J by 4 bases, with 4 bases of the junction left unmatched. The CDR3 sequence is 13 residues long. Germline V gene data show CDR1 as SGHRS and CDR2 as YFSETQ. CDR3 residues: CASSPTGFTEAFF. The CDR3 nucleotides are TGCGCCAGCAGCCCGACAGGGTTCACTGAAGCTTTCTTT.

The gene calls are TRBV6-1 and TRBJ2-7; D is undetermined. This CDR3 is 11 amino acids long. The germline V gene has CDR1 MNHNS and CDR2 SASEGT. With 2 bases removed from V and 10 bases from J, the gap between germline ends came to 9 bases. The CDR3 nucleotides are TGTGCCAGCAGTGAATTGGCCCCCCAGTACTTC. Its translation: CASSELAPQYF.

This chain uses TRBV11-2 with TRBJ2-7; D assignment may be TRBD1 or TRBD2 (5 bases each). This CDR3 is built from 14 residues. From germline, CDR1 is SGHAT and CDR2 FQNNGV. Trimming removed 5 bases from V and 3 bases from J, with 14 bases in between. The CDR3: CASSPEGISYEQYF. The CDR3, as DNA: TGTGCCAGCAGCCCAGAGGGGATTAGCTACGAGCAGTACTTC.

The chain recombines TRBV16 with TRBJ1-2; tentatively, D is TRBD1 (5 bases). The V gene lost 2 bases and the J gene lost 3 bases, with 16 bases spanning the gap. Germline V CDR1 and CDR2: KGHSY, FQNENV. The CDR3 is 16 residues long. The CDR3 loop reads CASSQVMGRVDYGYTF. The CDR3 bases are TGTGCCAGCAGCCAAGTGATGGGCAGGGTGGACTATGGCTACACCTTC.

The V call is TRBV7-2, the J call TRBJ2-7; possible D gene TRBD1, 6 bases. Germline assignment: CDR1 SGHTA and CDR2 FQGNSA. The ends were cut back, 5 bases at V and 7 bases at J, with 27 bases in the middle. CDR3 length equals 17 residues. CDR3: CASSTPLTGGAPLEQYF. The CDR3 region has the DNA TGTGCCAGCAGCACCCCACTGACAGGTGGGGCGCCCCTGGAGCAGTACTTC.

CDR3 nucleotide sequence: TGTGCCATATCGAGGGACAGGGGGCTCTACGAGCAGTACTTC. This gives the protein CAISRDRGLYEQYF. The chain joins TRBV15 to TRBJ2-7; 12 bases align to TRBD1. V was clipped by 10 bases and J by 3 bases; unmatched bases: 7. This CDR3 contains 14 residues. Germline V gene data show CDR1 as LNHNV and CDR2 as YYDKDF (reference sequence).

This chain joins TRBV7-2 and TRBJ2-3; D is perhaps TRBD2 (6 bases). The CDR3 length is 16 residues. Trimming took off 10 bases at V and 5 bases at J, with 25 bases between the two ends. From germline, CDR1 is SGHTA and CDR2 FQGNSA. The CDR3 DNA is TGTGCCACCTGCCGGGGTTACGGGAGAAGAGGAGATACGCAGTATTTT. This sequence encodes CATCRGYGRRGDTQYF.

This clone appeared once. The chain combines TRBV27 with TRBJ2-6; no reliable D call. V dropped 8 bases and J dropped 0 bases, with 5 bases sitting between them. CDR3 length: 13 amino acids. The germline CDR1 and CDR2 sequences are MNHEY and SMNVEV (reference sequence). CDR3 DNA: TGTGCCAGCGCTGACTCTGGGGCCAACGTCCTGACTTTC. It encodes CASADSGANVLTF.

This clone was observed a single time. The CDR3 here is CASSLADRGRSTGGYTF. The CDR3 DNA sequence: TGTGCCAGCAGCTTAGCGGACAGGGGGCGGAGTACGGGAGGCTACACCTTC. The chain recombines TRBV7-9 with TRBJ1-2, with 11 nucleotides matching TRBD1. This CDR3 comprises 17 residues. Germline V gives CDR1 SEHNR, CDR2 FQNEAQ (reference sequence). V gave up 0 bases and J gave up 8 bases; unmatched junction bases: 11.

This clone was detected once. The chain recombines TRBV19 with TRBJ1-5; 9 bases match TRBD1. V gave up 5 bases and J gave up 6 bases; unmatched junction bases: 11. Germline lookup yields CDR1 LNHDA and CDR2 SQIVND (reference sequence). The CDR3 spans 16 residues. This CDR3 reads CASSPQDRGIRQPQHF. The CDR3 DNA reads as TGTGCCAGTAGTCCCCAGGACAGGGGTATTCGTCAGCCCCAGCATTTT.

The chain employs TRBV11-2 and TRBJ1-1, with 7 bases identical to TRBD1. Germline V gene sequence: CDR1 SGHAT, CDR2 FQNNGV. Germline trimming cut 5 bases from V and 7 bases from J; bases unmatched to any gene: 7. The CDR3 is 13 residues long. The CDR3 loop reads CASSGRQGVEAFF. The CDR3 region has the DNA TGTGCCAGCAGCGGACGCCAGGGGGTTGAAGCTTTCTTT. Full variable domain (outside the CDR3, taken from reference TRBV11-2 and TRBJ1-1): EAGVAQSPRYKIIEKRQSVAFWCNPISGHATLYWYQQILGQGPKLLIQFQNNGVVDDSQLPKDRFSAERLKGVDSTLKIQPAKLEDSAVYLCASSGRQGVEAFFGQGTRLTVV.

The chain carries TRBV25-1 and TRBJ1-2; unclear D gene. The germline V gene has CDR1 MGHDK and CDR2 SYGVNS. CDR3 length: 12 amino acids. V dropped 0 bases and J dropped 6 bases, with 5 bases sitting between them. CDR3 bases: TGTGCCAGCAGTGAATACGGGGATGGCTACACCTTC. Translated: CASSEYGDGYTF.

Points on this clone: The DNA is left out, because the CDR3 cannot be placed on it with certainty; the CDR3 is given as TCRdb lists it. The V gene is TRBV27, the J gene TRBJ2-7; TRBD2 is taken as the D call from the table, unchecked against the DNA. The CDR3 is 17 residues long, ends included. Germline V CDR1 and CDR2: MNHEY, SMNVEV (reference sequence). The CDR3 protein is CASSSSTSGALRGEQYF.

The V call is TRBV14, the J call TRBJ2-3, with TRBD2 matching over 9 bases. In germline, CDR1 is SGHDN, CDR2 FVKESK. The CDR3 covers 17 residues. V gave up 0 bases and J gave up 6 bases; unmatched junction bases: 10. The CDR3 sequence: CASSQEGWRGGRDTQYF. The CDR3 DNA reads TGTGCCAGCAGCCAAGAAGGGTGGCGGGGGGGCCGGGATACGCAGTATTTT.